Following are 28 T cell receptor beta chains from one sample sequenced in a study of CD8+ T cells in alopecia areata. As the sequencing template, cDNA was produced by extracting RNA and reverse transcribing it. The repertoire was sequenced with immunoSEQ multiplex PCR; TCRdb's copy has only in-frame clones and lacks some. The sample has approximately 180,000 clones; around 64% are singletons. Treatment in this sample: oral pan-JAK inhibitor, 5-10 mg twice daily. This material consisted of CD4+ T cells sorted from blood, taken at approximately week 49, from a patient treated with tofacitinib. The receptor source for this set is a human donor with alopecia areata.

As concerns this clone: The sample has other DNA sequences that encode this CDR3 too. The rearrangement joins TRBV30 to TRBJ2-5, with D unclear. Trimming stripped 3 bases from V and 4 bases from J, with 6 bases between. From germline, CDR1 is GTSNPN and CDR2 SVGIG (reference sequence). The CDR3 consists of 11 residues. The CDR3 region is CAWSRGETQYF. CDR3 DNA: TGTGCCTGGAGCCGTGGAGAGACCCAGTACTTC.

The rearrangement uses TRBV2 and TRBJ2-3; D gene uncertain. The CDR3 has 14 residues. Looked up from germline, CDR1 is SNHLY and CDR2 is FYNNEI. The V and J ends lost 6 bases and 7 bases respectively, with 17 bases between them. The CDR3 loop is CASSALVTSNTQYF. The DNA for the CDR3 is TGTGCCAGCAGCGCACTCGTGACGTCGAATACGCAGTATTTT.

In this sample, this clone turned up once. V gene TRBV9 combines with J gene TRBJ2-2; 7 nucleotides line up with TRBD2. Germline V CDR1 and CDR2: SGDLS, YYNGEE. Losses at the gene ends were 4 bases for V and 4 bases for J; bases not matched to a gene: 4. CDR3 length: 14 residues. The CDR3: CASSRGGPTGELFF. The CDR3 DNA reads as TGTGCCAGCAGCCGCGGGGGACCCACCGGGGAGCTGTTTTTT.

The chain recombines TRBV30 with TRBJ2-3, with unresolved D. V lost 2 bases and J 0 bases, leaving 6 bases between the germline ends. Germline V lookup: CDR1 GTSNPN, CDR2 SVGIG (reference sequence). The CDR3 is 13 amino acids. The CDR3 DNA reads as TGTGCCTGGAGTAAAACTAGCACAGATACGCAGTATTTT. As protein: CAWSKTSTDTQYF.

This clone showed up just once. The rearrangement links TRBV29-1 to TRBJ1-2; no definite D call. CDR3 length: 12 amino acids. In germline, CDR1 is SQVTM, CDR2 ANQGSEA. The germline V and J ends were trimmed by 4 bases and 7 bases, with 13 bases remaining between them. CDR3: CSVVGWALGYTF. The CDR3, as DNA: TGCAGCGTTGTGGGCTGGGCCCTTGGCTACACCTTC.

This clone was counted once. The chain joins TRBV5-4 to TRBJ2-7; D gene unclear. The germline V gene has CDR1 SGHNT and CDR2 YYREEE (reference sequence). The CDR3 is 15 amino acids. Trimming removed 0 bases from V and 0 bases from J, with 10 bases in between. The CDR3 sequence: CASSLVGSSSYEQYF. CDR3 in DNA: TGTGCCAGCAGCTTGGTCGGGTCAAGCTCCTACGAGCAGTACTTC.

The V gene is TRBV4-1, the J gene TRBJ2-2; TRBD1 matches at 9 bases. This CDR3 has 15 residues. V was pared by 4 bases and J by 5 bases, with 5 bases of the junction left unmatched. The germline gives CDR1 MGHRA, CDR2 YSYEKL. The CDR3 spells CASSPLDRGTGELFF. Written as DNA, the CDR3 is TGCGCCAGCAGCCCGCTGGACAGGGGTACCGGGGAGCTGTTTTTT.

This chain uses TRBV6-6 with TRBJ1-5, with a weak D call TRBD1 (5 bases). CDR3 length: 13 amino acids. V lost 8 bases and J 0 bases, leaving 8 bases between the germline ends. Per germline, CDR1 MNHNY and CDR2 SVGAGI (reference sequence). DNA for the CDR3: TGTGCCAGCGGACAACCTAGCAATCAGCCCCAGCATTTT. Translated, it gives CASGQPSNQPQHF.

This clone was counted only a few times. This specimen includes other DNA sequences encoding the same CDR3. This CDR3 reads CSVVGQLNTEAFF. The CDR3 bases are TGCAGCGTTGTGGGACAGCTGAACACTGAAGCTTTCTTT. The rearrangement uses TRBV29-1 and TRBJ1-1; 7 bases are a match to TRBD1. V was clipped by 4 bases and J by 0 bases; unmatched bases: 2. Germline V gives CDR1 SQVTM, CDR2 ANQGSEA. This CDR3 is built from 13 residues.

The chain recombines TRBV2 with TRBJ1-2; TRBD1 matches at 9 bases. The CDR3 consists of 13 residues. Unmatched junction bases numbered 7, after V lost 6 bases and J lost 8 bases. The germline V gene encodes CDR1 SNHLY and CDR2 FYNNEI. The CDR3 region is CASRQGTGKGYTF. CDR3 bases: TGTGCCAGCAGACAGGGGACAGGGAAAGGCTACACCTTC.

The chain joins TRBV5-1 to TRBJ2-7; D is unresolved. CDR1 is SGHRS and CDR2 is YFSETQ in the germline V gene. V was clipped by 4 bases and J by 4 bases, with 12 bases between them. There are 13 residues in the CDR3. The CDR3 loop is CASSPWAHYEQYF. In DNA form, the CDR3 reads TGCGCCAGCAGCCCCTGGGCCCATTACGAGCAGTACTTC.

V usage is TRBV27 and J usage is TRBJ2-7; possibly TRBD1 for D (6 bases). The CDR3 spans 13 residues. The V and J ends lost 6 bases and 12 bases respectively, with 21 bases between them. CDR1 and CDR2 from the germline V gene are MNHEY and SMNVEV (reference sequence). DNA for the CDR3: TGTGCCAGCAGACAAAAACAGGGAATGTTCGGGTACTTC. The encoded protein is CASRQKQGMFGYF.

The chain is built from TRBV21-1 and TRBJ2-1; TRBD2, as called in the table, went unchecked against the DNA. TRBV21-1 is listed as a pseudogene. This CDR3 comprises 16 residues. The DNA for the CDR3 is TGTGCCAGCAGCAAAGTTGCCGGTAGAGCTTACAATGAGCAGTTCTTC. Amino acids: CASSKVAGRAYNEQFF.

The rearrangement links TRBV30 to TRBJ2-1; 9 positions match TRBD1. The V gene end was trimmed by 4 bases and the J gene end by 5 bases; junction bases not matched to a gene: 6. The germline gives CDR1 GTSNPN, CDR2 SVGIG (reference sequence). CDR3 length: 14 residues. CDR3 nucleotides: TGTGCCTGGAATATGGGGACAGGGAACAATGAGCAGTTCTTC. It translates to CAWNMGTGNNEQFF.

The V call is TRBV9, the J call TRBJ2-5, with D hard to call. Trimming removed 4 bases from V and 6 bases from J, with 22 bases in between. The CDR3 sequence is 16 residues long. Germline assignment: CDR1 SGDLS and CDR2 YYNGEE. CDR3 in DNA: TGTGCCAGCAGCCGGGCAGGCACGGGCATTGAGAAGACCCAGTACTTC. The encoded protein is CASSRAGTGIEKTQYF. Variable domain in full (rest from reference TRBV9 and TRBJ2-5): DSGVTQTPKHLITATGQRVTLRCSPRSGDLSVYWYQQSLDQGLQFLIQYYNGEERAKGNILERFSAQQFPDLHSELNLSSLELGDSALYFCASSRAGTGIEKTQYFGPGTRLLVL.

The V call is TRBV5-1, the J call TRBJ1-2; the D gene is possibly TRBD1 (6 bases). Trimming pared 4 bases from V and 6 bases from J, leaving 13 bases between. CDR1 SGHRS and CDR2 YFSETQ come from the germline V gene. The CDR3 consists of 13 residues. This CDR3 reads CASSPRQEDGYTF. In DNA, the CDR3 is TGCGCCAGCAGCCCACGACAGGAAGATGGCTACACCTTC.

The genes are TRBV25-1 and TRBJ1-2; 8 bases align to TRBD1. Per the germline V gene, CDR1 is MGHDK and CDR2 is SYGVNS. J was trimmed by 4 bases and V by 7 bases; bases with no gene match: 8. This CDR3 has 14 residues. CDR3 sequence (DNA): TGTGCCAGCAAGGAGACAGGGGAAAGCTATGGCTACACCTTC. Translating gives CASKETGESYGYTF.

This rearrangement joins TRBV29-1 to TRBJ1-2; 9 bases match TRBD1. J lost 8 bases, V lost 6 bases, and 7 bases had no gene match. Germline CDR1 SQVTM, CDR2 ANQGSEA. CDR3 size: 12 residues. The CDR3, as DNA: TGCAGCGTGAAACAGGGGGCTCACGGCTACACCTTC. This translates into CSVKQGAHGYTF.

J is TRBJ1-1 and V is TRBV5-6, with a possible D match to TRBD1 (6 bases). Trimming removed 4 bases from V and 3 bases from J, with 13 bases in between. CDR3 size: 14 residues. Germline CDR1 reads SGHDT; CDR2 reads YYEEEE. The CDR3 spells CASSAVGQYTEAFF. The CDR3 DNA reads as TGTGCCAGCAGCGCCGTCGGACAGTACACTGAAGCTTTCTTT.

The chain couples TRBV6-6 to TRBJ2-7, with TRBD1 identical over 10 bases. Germline V gene sequence: CDR1 MNHNY, CDR2 SVGAGI (reference sequence). This CDR3 contains 15 residues. The ends lost 0 bases at V and 3 bases at J; junction bases unmatched: 2. The CDR3 is CASSYSGTGDYEQYF. The CDR3 coding sequence is TGTGCCAGCAGTTACTCGGGGACAGGGGACTACGAGCAGTACTTC.

This clone came up many times. The V gene is TRBV10-3, the J gene TRBJ2-7; 15 bases agree with TRBD2. Germline V gene lookup returns CDR1 ENHRY and CDR2 SYGVKD. Germline trimming cut 2 bases from V and 6 bases from J; bases unmatched to any gene: 5. The CDR3 has 16 residues. As DNA, the CDR3 is TGTGCCATCAGTGAGGGGACTAGCGGGGGGACGGCCGAGCAGTACTTC. This encodes CAISEGTSGGTAEQYF.

This sequence joins TRBV29-1 and TRBJ2-3; possible D gene TRBD2, 5 bases. V shed 6 bases and J shed 6 bases, with 7 bases lying between them. CDR1 and CDR2 from the germline V gene are SQVTM and ANQGSEA. There are 10 residues in the CDR3. This chain's CDR3 is CSVTGDTQYF. In DNA, the CDR3 is TGCAGCGTGACGGGGGATACGCAGTATTTT.

V is TRBV15 and J is TRBJ1-2; D remains ambiguous. Germline V gene data show CDR1 as LNHNV and CDR2 as YYDKDF (reference sequence). Trimming took off 0 bases at V and 6 bases at J, with 2 bases between the two ends. There are 11 residues in the CDR3. CDR3 in DNA: TGTGCCACCAGCAGAGATGATGGCTACACCTTC. The encoded protein is CATSRDDGYTF.

The chain links TRBV6-1 to TRBJ1-1; 8 bases map to TRBD1. With 6 bases clipped from V and 11 bases from J, the junction kept 8 bases outside the gene matches. The CDR3 has 12 amino acids. Germline V gene lookup returns CDR1 MNHNS and CDR2 SASEGT. The CDR3 here is CASRPDRGNAFF. DNA for the CDR3: TGTGCCAGCAGACCAGACAGGGGAAATGCTTTCTTT.

About this clone itself: The same CDR3 can be traced to other DNA sequences in this sample. V usage is TRBV29-1 and J usage is TRBJ2-1, with D tentatively TRBD1 (8 bases). The ends were cut back, 4 bases at V and 7 bases at J, with 17 bases in the middle. CDR3 size: 14 residues. Germline V lookup: CDR1 SQVTM, CDR2 ANQGSEA. The CDR3 protein is CSVGGTGGGNEQFF. CDR3 nucleotides: TGCAGCGTTGGCGGCACAGGGGGAGGGAATGAGCAGTTCTTC.

Regarding this clone: Other DNA sequences within the sample encode an identical CDR3. The chain employs TRBV18 and TRBJ2-5; D unresolved. Between the trimmed V and J ends, which lost 3 bases and 3 bases, there was a span of 2 bases. Germline CDR1 reads KGHSH; CDR2 reads LQKENI. The CDR3 is made up of 11 amino acids. The CDR3 nucleotides are TGTGCCAGCTCACCTAAAGAGACCCAGTACTTC. Amino acid sequence: CASSPKETQYF.

The chain recombines TRBV2 with TRBJ1-2; possible D gene TRBD1, 5 bases. Germline V gene lookup returns CDR1 SNHLY and CDR2 FYNNEI. V shed 8 bases and J shed 5 bases, with 15 bases lying between them. CDR3 length: 13 residues. This CDR3 is CASSEGGGYGYTF. In DNA, the CDR3 is TGTGCCAGCTCCGAGGGTGGGGGGTATGGCTACACCTTC.

V is TRBV30 and J is TRBJ1-1; TRBD1 aligns across 7 bases. The CDR3 is made up of 14 amino acids. V trimming: 1 base; J trimming: 7 bases; junction bases outside the gene matches: 9. From germline, CDR1 is GTSNPN and CDR2 SVGIG (reference sequence). CDR3 in DNA: TGTGCCTGGAGTGGGCTCGGGACAGCCAATGAAGCTTTCTTT. It codes for CAWSGLGTANEAFF. Drawing the rest from reference TRBV30 and TRBJ1-1, the complete variable domain is SQTIHQWPATLVQPVGSPLSLECTVEGTSNPNLYWYRQAAGRGLQLLFYSVGIGQISSEVPQNLSASRPQDRQFILSSKKLLLSDSGFYLCAWSGLGTANEAFFGQGTRLTVV.